The 16 T cell receptor beta chains presented below share a single source sample, sequenced in a study of blood T cells in healthy people across ages. Sample-barcoded 5' priming and a J-beta primer mix drove a second PCR of roughly 6 to 12 cycles. TCRdb reanalysed the 5' RACE reads using MiXCR and keeps one entry per CDR3 protein. The table has approximately 2,000,000 distinct CDR3 sequences, around 42% seen once. The sequencing sample was made of blood. These receptors were collected from a human donor in good health.

Many counts were recorded for this clonotype. The rearrangement joins TRBV12-3 or TRBV12-4 to TRBJ1-1, with TRBD1 identical over 10 bases. The CDR3 runs 15 residues. V dropped 5 bases and J dropped 1; count of bases not matched to a gene: 4. The CDR3, as DNA: TGTGCCAGCAGTCCCCGGACAGGGGGGAACACTGAAGCTTTCTTT. This sequence encodes CASSPRTGGNTEAFF.

The chain links TRBV9 to TRBJ2-1, with D hard to call. V lost 3 bases and J lost 7, with 14 bases in between. Per germline, CDR1 SGDLS and CDR2 YYNGEE. CDR3 length equals 14 residues. The CDR3 loop is CASSALVSGNEQFF. CDR3 DNA sequence: TGTGCCAGCAGCGCCCTAGTTTCAGGAAATGAGCAGTTCTTC.

The gene calls are TRBV9 and TRBJ2-1; D may be TRBD2 (6 bases). The CDR3 sequence is 15 residues long. Trimming shortened V by 2 bases and J by 2 bases, and 11 bases separated the two germline ends. Germline lookup yields CDR1 SGDLS and CDR2 YYNGEE. CDR3 region: CASSVVPSAYNEQFF. The DNA for the CDR3 is TGTGCCAGCAGCGTGGTTCCTAGCGCCTACAATGAGCAGTTCTTC.

The V call is TRBV28, the J call TRBJ2-5; weak D call: TRBD1 (5 bases). CDR3 length: 14 residues. Germline V gene sequence: CDR1 MDHEN, CDR2 SYDVKM. V dropped 7 bases and J dropped 2 bases, with 14 bases sitting between them. Here the CDR3 DNA reads TGTGCCAGCACCCAAGGAAGGGGACAAGAGACCCAGTACTTC. Translating it yields CASTQGRGQETQYF.

CDR3 bases: TGTGCCAGCAGTCTACTGCCGGAGAGGGCGATGGTGGACGAGCAGTACTTC. Translation: CASSLLPERAMVDEQYF. The gene calls are TRBV6-2 or TRBV6-3 and TRBJ2-7; weak D call: TRBD2 (5 bases). Deletions cut 5 bases from V and 5 bases from J, with 25 bases between. The CDR3 covers 17 residues. Germline assignment: CDR1 MNHEY and CDR2 SVGEGT.

This chain joins TRBV7-3 and TRBJ2-1; 7 nucleotides match TRBD2. CDR1 and CDR2 from the germline V gene are SGHTA and FQGTGA. There are 12 residues in the CDR3. The trim removed 5 bases at V and 10 bases at J, leaving 5 bases unmatched. This chain's CDR3 is CASSISGREQFF. CDR3 in DNA: TGTGCCAGCAGCATTAGCGGGCGGGAGCAGTTCTTC.

The chain combines TRBV12-3 or TRBV12-4 with TRBJ2-3; D gene unclear. This CDR3 has 14 residues. The V and J ends lost 7 bases and 2 bases respectively, with 13 bases between them. The CDR3 spells CASTSLTNTDTQYF. The CDR3, as DNA: TGTGCCAGCACTTCTCTGACCAACACAGATACGCAGTATTTT.

This clonotype was observed a few times. This sequence joins TRBV7-2 and TRBJ2-7; 7 bases fit TRBD1. V shed 5 bases and J 3 bases; nucleotides not matched to a gene: 13. CDR3 length equals 16 residues. The germline CDR1 and CDR2 sequences are SGHTA and FQGNSA. This CDR3 is CASSLGSTGRFYEQYF. In DNA form, the CDR3 reads TGTGCCAGCAGCCTAGGATCGACAGGGCGATTCTACGAGCAGTACTTC.

This clonotype was observed a few times. The V and J genes are TRBV29-1 and TRBJ2-3; D possibly corresponds to TRBD1 (9 bases). The CDR3 runs to 16 residues. Looked up from germline, CDR1 is SQVTM and CDR2 is ANQGSEA. V was pared by 8 bases and J by 7 bases, with 28 bases between. The CDR3 sequence: CSSQGAPGLGAYTQYF. Here the CDR3 DNA reads TGCAGCTCACAGGGGGCGCCGGGACTAGGTGCTTATACGCAGTATTTT.

This clonotype was counted a single time. The junction departs from germline at one end; a sequencing error may be responsible. The chain combines TRBV20-1 with TRBJ2-6; 7 bases fit TRBD2. Germline V gene sequence: CDR1 DFQATT, CDR2 SNEGSKA (reference sequence). The length of the CDR3 is 15 residues. The CDR3 reads CSAPRGGSGANVRTF. CDR3 sequence (DNA): TGCAGTGCTCCAAGGGGAGGGTCTGGGGCCAACGTCCGGACTTTC.

In this sample, this clonotype turned up once. One junction end does not reproduce the germline sequence, and a read error may be involved. The chain employs TRBV29-1 and TRBJ1-2; 7 nucleotides line up with TRBD1. The CDR3 runs to 13 residues. The germline CDR1 and CDR2 sequences are SQVTM and ANQGSEA. The CDR3 DNA is TGCAGCATTGAAGTACAGGGGATCGATGGCTACACCTTC. Amino acids: CSIEVQGIDGYTF.

The CDR3 spells CASSPPGTGYTDTQYF. The CDR3 DNA reads TGTGCCAGCAGTCCGCCCGGGACAGGGTACACAGATACGCAGTATTTT. The chain links TRBV28 to TRBJ2-3; TRBD1 matches 9 bases. V shed 5 bases and J 2 bases; nucleotides not matched to a gene: 8. The CDR3 totals 16 residues. The germline gives CDR1 MDHEN, CDR2 SYDVKM.

This clonotype showed up many times. The V call is TRBV29-1, the J call TRBJ2-6, with 10 positions matching TRBD2. This CDR3 spans 16 amino acids. Trimming removed 7 bases from V and 0 bases from J; junction bases left unmatched: 6. Germline V gene sequence: CDR1 SQVTM, CDR2 ANQGSEA. This chain's CDR3 is CSASSGGSSGANVLTF. CDR3 in DNA: TGCAGCGCCTCTAGCGGGGGAAGCTCTGGGGCCAACGTCCTGACTTTC.

The chain uses TRBV20-1 and TRBJ2-3; tentative D call: TRBD2 (5 bases). The germline V gene encodes CDR1 DFQATT and CDR2 SNEGSKA (reference sequence). The CDR3 spans 14 residues. V shed 3 bases and J shed 4 bases, with 14 bases lying between them. In DNA, the CDR3 is TGCAGTGCTAGCCCTAAGGAGGCGGCAGATACGCAGTATTTT. Its protein is CSASPKEAADTQYF.

The V and J genes are TRBV2 and TRBJ2-7, with 10 positions matching TRBD2. Trimming at V came to 6 bases and at J to 1 base, leaving 12 bases not matched to a gene. Germline CDR1 is SNHLY and CDR2 is FYNNEI. The CDR3 has 17 residues. The CDR3 bases are TGTGCCAGCAGCGACACAACTAGCGGGGCTATATCCTACGAGCAGTACTTC. Encoded protein: CASSDTTSGAISYEQYF.

This clonotype showed up just a few times. This chain joins TRBV12-3 or TRBV12-4 and TRBJ2-5; D is uncertain. V dropped 6 bases and J dropped 5 bases, with 16 bases sitting between them. This CDR3 has 14 amino acids. CDR3 loop: CASSTDGLGETQYF. CDR3 bases: TGTGCCAGCAGCACCGACGGGCTCGGGGAGACCCAGTACTTC.